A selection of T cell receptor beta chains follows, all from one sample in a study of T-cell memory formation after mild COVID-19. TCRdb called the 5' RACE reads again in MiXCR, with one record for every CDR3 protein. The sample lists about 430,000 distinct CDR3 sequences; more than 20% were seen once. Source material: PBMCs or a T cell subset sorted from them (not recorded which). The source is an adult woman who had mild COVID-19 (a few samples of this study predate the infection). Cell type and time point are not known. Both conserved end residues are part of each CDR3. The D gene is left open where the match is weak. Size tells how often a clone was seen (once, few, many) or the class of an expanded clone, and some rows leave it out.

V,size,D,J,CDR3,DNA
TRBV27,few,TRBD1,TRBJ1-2,CASTSHPTGPINYGYTF,TGTGCCAGCACCTCGCATCCGACAGGGCCGATTAACTATGGCTACACCTTC
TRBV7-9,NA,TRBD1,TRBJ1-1,CASSFRQGAISEAFF,TGTGCCAGCAGCTTTCGTCAGGGGGCTATATCTGAAGCTTTCTTT
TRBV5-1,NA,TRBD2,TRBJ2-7,CASSLGLAGGRPGDEQYF,TGCGCCAGCAGCTTGGGACTAGCGGGAGGGCGCCCAGGCGACGAGCAGTACTTC
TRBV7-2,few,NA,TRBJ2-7,CASSGIYEQYF,TGTGCCAGCTCGGGGATTTACGAGCAGTACTTC
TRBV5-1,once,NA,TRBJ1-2,CASSASSTGRGYTF,TGCGCCAGCAGCGCCTCCTCGACAGGAAGAGGCTACACCTTC
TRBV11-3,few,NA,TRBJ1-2,CASSSVLDYGYTF,TGTGCCAGCAGTTCGGTCCTCGACTATGGCTACACCTTC
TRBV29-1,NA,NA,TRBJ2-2,CSAQPSAGELFF,TGCAGCGCACAGCCGTCGGCCGGGGAGCTGTTTTTT
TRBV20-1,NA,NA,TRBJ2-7,CSAYATQGGSGEQYF,TGCAGTGCTTACGCGACCCAAGGGGGAAGCGGGGAGCAGTACTTC
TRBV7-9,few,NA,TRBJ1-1,CASIPSHLNTEAFF,TGTGCCAGCATCCCATCCCACCTGAACACTGAAGCTTTCTTT
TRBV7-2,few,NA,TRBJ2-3,CASSLVGVRESTDTQYF,TGTGCCAGCAGCTTAGTTGGCGTCAGGGAGAGCACAGATACGCAGTATTTT
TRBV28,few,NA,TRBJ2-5,CASRRDVAAQETQYF,TGTGCCAGCAGACGCGACGTCGCCGCCCAAGAGACCCAGTACTTC
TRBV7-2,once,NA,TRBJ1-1,CASSPTRRGTEAFF,TGTGCCAGCAGCCCGACACGGCGGGGAACTGAAGCTTTCTTT
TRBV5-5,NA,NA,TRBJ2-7,CATAAGIGYEQYF,TGTGCCACTGCGGCAGGGATTGGATACGAGCAGTACTTC
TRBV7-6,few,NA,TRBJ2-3,CASSLGSERSTDTQYF,TGTGCCAGCAGCTTAGGGAGTGAGCGGAGCACAGATACGCAGTATTTT
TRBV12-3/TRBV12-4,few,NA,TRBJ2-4,CASSSHGPKNIQYF,TGTGCCAGCAGTTCGCACGGACCCAAAAACATTCAGTACTTC
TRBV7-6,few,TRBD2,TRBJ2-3,CASSHGTSPDTQYF,TGTGCCAGCAGCCACGGGACTAGCCCCGATACGCAGTATTTT
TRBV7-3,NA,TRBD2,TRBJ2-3,CASSLAGDFTDTQYF,TGTGCCAGCAGCTTAGCGGGAGATTTCACAGATACGCAGTATTTT
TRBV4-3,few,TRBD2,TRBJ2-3,CASSRSTSVVTDTQYF,TGCGCCAGCAGCCGCTCTACTAGCGTAGTGACAGATACGCAGTATTTT
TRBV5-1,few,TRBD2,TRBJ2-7,CASSKATSGVLHEQYF,TGCGCCAGCAGCAAAGCGACTAGCGGAGTCTTACACGAGCAGTACTTC
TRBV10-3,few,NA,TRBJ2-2,CAARFGNTGELFF,TGTGCCGCCCGCTTTGGGAACACCGGGGAGCTGTTTTTT
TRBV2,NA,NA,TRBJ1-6,CASSANSSPLHF,TGTGCCAGCAGTGCGAACTCTTCACCCCTCCACTTT
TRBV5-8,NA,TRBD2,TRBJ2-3,CASSGGTSGYTDTQYF,TGTGCCAGCAGCGGGGGGACTAGCGGTTACACAGATACGCAGTATTTT
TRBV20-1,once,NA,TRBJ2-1,CSASDRGAPKQFF,TGCAGTGCTAGTGATCGGGGCGCCCCGAAGCAGTTCTTC
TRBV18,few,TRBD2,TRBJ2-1,CASSPLSTSANNEQFF,TGTGCCAGCTCACCACTTTCTACTAGCGCCAACAATGAGCAGTTCTTC
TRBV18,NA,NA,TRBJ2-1,CASSPSGLEQFF,TGTGCCAGCTCACCTTCGGGACTTGAGCAGTTCTTC
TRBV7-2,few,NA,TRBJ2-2,CASSLAGPNTGELFF,TGTGCCAGCAGCTTAGCGGGGCCGAACACCGGGGAGCTGTTTTTT
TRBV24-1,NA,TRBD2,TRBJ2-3,CATAPGLAGGPDTQYF,TGTGCCACCGCACCGGGACTAGCGGGGGGGCCAGATACGCAGTATTTT
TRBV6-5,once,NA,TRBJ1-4,CASSSSEGRTNEKLFF,TGTGCCAGCAGTTCCTCGGAGGGGAGAACTAATGAAAAACTGTTTTTT
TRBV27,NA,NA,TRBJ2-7,CAAGRGQHSYEQYF,TGTGCCGCGGGGAGGGGACAGCACTCCTACGAGCAGTACTTC
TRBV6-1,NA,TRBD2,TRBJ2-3,CASSRGLAGPTDTQYF,TGTGCCAGCAGCAGAGGACTAGCGGGACCCACAGATACGCAGTATTTT
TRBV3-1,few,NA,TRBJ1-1,CASSRGRGNTEAFF,TGTGCCAGCAGCCGAGGACGGGGAAACACTGAAGCTTTCTTT
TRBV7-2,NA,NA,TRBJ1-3,CASSGSRNPGNTIYF,TGTGCCAGCAGCGGCTCGAGGAACCCTGGAAACACCATATATTTT
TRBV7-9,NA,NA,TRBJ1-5,CASSLGGDSNQPQHF,TGTGCCAGCAGCTTAGGGGGGGATAGCAATCAGCCCCAGCATTTT
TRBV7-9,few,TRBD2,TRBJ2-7,CASSLAEGLADEQYF,TGTGCCAGCAGCTTAGCAGAGGGACTAGCCGACGAGCAGTACTTC
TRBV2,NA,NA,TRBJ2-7,CASSPASYEQYF,TGTGCCAGCAGTCCTGCGAGTTACGAGCAGTACTTC
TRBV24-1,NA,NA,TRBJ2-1,CATSDTDSVQFF,TGTGCCACCAGTGATACCGACTCTGTGCAGTTCTTC
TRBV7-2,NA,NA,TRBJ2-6,CASSIWAGSGANVLTF,TGTGCCAGCAGCATCTGGGCGGGGTCAGGGGCCAACGTCCTGACTTTC
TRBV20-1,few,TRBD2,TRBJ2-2,CSARDSGMGTGELFF,TGCAGTGCTAGAGATAGCGGGATGGGCACCGGGGAGCTGTTTTTT